This T cell receptor (beta chain) emerged from a study of blood T cell repertoires in COVID-19. Overall study: COVID-19 samples from acute and convalescent phases originated in the United States, Italy and Spain. Sources were T cells, B-cell-depleted T cells, or PBMCs; the material itself was cDNA or gDNA.

Authors' data handling: Amplifying reference gene primers gave estimates of nucleated cell counts. Clones were sequenced by immunoSEQ multiplex PCR, and TCRdb holds only the in-frame ones, with some missing. Clonal size and the V and J genes are those of that table, whereas D and trimming came from the DNA. The data contain about 240,000 clones, about four fifths of them singletons. Germline assignment: CDR1 GTSNPN and CDR2 SVGIG (reference sequence). With V trimmed by 7 bases and J by 4 bases, 3 bases remained unmatched. The CDR3 is made up of 11 amino acids. The chain employs TRBV30 and TRBJ1-2; 7 bases line up with TRBD1. Sample: peripheral blood. The sequence derives from a woman older than 75 with acute or convalescent COVID-19. The CDR3 sequence: CASDRAYGYTF. The CDR3 coding sequence is TGTGCCTCCGACAGGGCCTATGGCTACACCTTC.